These 27 T cell receptor beta chains originate from one sample sequenced in a study of CD8 T cells in Susac syndrome. RNA in amounts of roughly 0.5 to 1 ug was reverse transcribed with random hexamers. TCRdb analysed the immunoSEQ multiplex PCR reads with MiXCR anew, one entry per CDR3 protein. The sample has 200,000 to 250,000 distinct CDR3 sequences, about 94% seen once; the top ten hold approximately 0.15%. Source material: CD4+ T cells from PBMCs. The receptor source for this set is a human donor with Susac syndrome.

The rearrangement links TRBV7-2 to TRBJ2-1, with D perhaps matching TRBD2 (6 bases). Between the trimmed V and J ends, which lost 5 bases and 6 bases, there was a span of 14 bases. CDR3 length: 14 amino acids. The V gene's germline CDR1 is SGHTA and CDR2 FQGNSA. CDR3 DNA sequence: TGTGCCAGCAGCCCGTCCGGGGGTACCAATGAGCAGTTCTTC. Residues: CASSPSGGTNEQFF.

The V gene is TRBV2, the J gene TRBJ1-6; 7 nucleotides line up with TRBD1. The CDR3 loop spans 15 amino acids. Germline V gene data show CDR1 as SNHLY and CDR2 as FYNNEI. Trimming removed 6 bases from V and 8 bases from J; junction bases left unmatched: 10. The CDR3 bases are TGTGCCAGCAGCGTGGGGACTCAGGGGGATTCACCCCTCCACTTT. It codes for CASSVGTQGDSPLHF.

The rearrangement joins TRBV19 to TRBJ1-5; D uncertain. Trimming took off 6 bases at V and 6 bases at J, with 12 bases between the two ends. There are 13 residues in the CDR3. CDR1 and CDR2 from the germline V gene are LNHDA and SQIVND (reference sequence). The DNA of the CDR3 is TGTGCCAGTAGCCCGGGGATACGTCAGCCCCAGCATTTT. Residues: CASSPGIRQPQHF. The variable domain in full, with the rest retrieved from reference TRBV19 and TRBJ1-5, is DGGITQSPKYLFRKEGQNVTLSCEQNLNHDAMYWYRQDPGQGLRLIYYSQIVNDFQKGDIAEGYSVSREKKESFPLTVTSAQKNPTAFYLCASSPGIRQPQHFGDGTRLSIL.

This chain uses TRBV11-3 with TRBJ2-7, with TRBD1 matching 7 bases. Losses at the gene ends were 9 bases for V and 0 bases for J; bases not matched to a gene: 8. Germline V lookup: CDR1 SGHNT, CDR2 YENEEA. This CDR3 contains 14 residues. CDR3 protein: CASSGTVSSYEQYF. CDR3 in DNA: TGTGCCAGTTCCGGGACAGTGAGCTCCTACGAGCAGTACTTC. Combining the CDR3 with reference TRBV11-3 and TRBJ2-7 gives the whole variable domain EAGVVQSPRYKIIEKKQPVAFWCNPISGHNTLYWYLQNLGQGPELLIRYENEEAVDDSQLPKDRFSAERLKGVDSTLKIQPAELGDSAVYLCASSGTVSSYEQYFGPGTRLTVT.

The rearrangement joins TRBV4-3 to TRBJ1-1; 7 bases agree with TRBD1. V dropped 2 bases and J dropped 1; count of bases not matched to a gene: 4. Germline CDR1 is LGHNA and CDR2 is YSLEER. The CDR3 is 15 residues long. CDR3 sequence: CASSQTGTENTEAFF. DNA of the CDR3: TGCGCCAGCAGCCAAACCGGGACAGAGAACACTGAAGCTTTCTTT.

V and J are TRBV3-1 and TRBJ1-1, with D hard to call. Germline lookup yields CDR1 LGHDT and CDR2 YNNKEL (reference sequence). Trimming removed 1 base from V and 0 bases from J, with 15 bases in between. This CDR3 region has 17 residues. The CDR3 DNA reads TGTGCCAGCAGCCAAGGGGTAGGGCGGAACATGAACACTGAAGCTTTCTTT. This codes for CASSQGVGRNMNTEAFF.

The chain links TRBV6-2 or TRBV6-3 to TRBJ2-1, with D perhaps matching TRBD1 or TRBD2 (5 bases each). The CDR3 runs to 17 residues. Trimming stripped 6 bases from V and 4 bases from J, with 22 bases between. Germline CDR1 is MNHEY and CDR2 is SVGEGT. The CDR3 sequence is CASRQLPPGRTYNEQFF. CDR3 DNA sequence: TGTGCCAGCAGACAACTCCCCCCGGGACGGACATACAATGAGCAGTTCTTC.

The chain uses TRBV20-1 and TRBJ1-3, with 10 bases lining up with TRBD1. The junction had 9 bases not matched to a gene; V was cut back by 6 bases and J by 1 base. Germline V gene lookup returns CDR1 DFQATT and CDR2 SNEGSKA (reference sequence). This CDR3 region has 16 residues. CDR3 nucleotides: TGCAGTGCCGGAAGACAGGGGGCGAGTTCTGGAAACACCATATATTTT. Translation gives CSAGRQGASSGNTIYF.

This clonotype was detected only a few times. The chain is built from TRBV7-2 and TRBJ2-3; D unresolved. The CDR3 is made up of 12 amino acids. In germline, CDR1 is SGHTA, CDR2 FQGNSA. Between the trimmed V and J ends, which lost 1 base and 5 bases, there was a span of 4 bases. The CDR3 sequence is CASSLGEDTQYF. Here the CDR3 DNA reads TGTGCCAGCAGCTTAGGAGAAGATACGCAGTATTTT.

The chain combines TRBV9 with TRBJ1-2; D is possibly TRBD1 (5 bases). The ends were cut back, 0 bases at V and 7 bases at J, with 13 bases in the middle. Germline assignment: CDR1 SGDLS and CDR2 YYNGEE. The CDR3 totals 14 residues. CDR3 region: CASSVATDTGGYTF. The DNA for the CDR3 is TGTGCCAGCAGCGTAGCTACGGACACGGGTGGCTACACCTTC.

This sequence joins TRBV30 and TRBJ1-5; the match to TRBD1 covers 7 bases. The V gene's germline CDR1 is GTSNPN and CDR2 SVGIG (reference sequence). The CDR3 has 14 residues. V trimming: 3 bases; J trimming: 3 bases; junction bases outside the gene matches: 5. CDR3 coding DNA: TGTGCCTGGAGAGACAGGGACGTCAATCAGCCCCAGCATTTT. Translating it yields CAWRDRDVNQPQHF.

The chain carries TRBV20-1 and TRBJ2-3; 9 bases line up with TRBD2. Germline trimming cut 2 bases from V and 5 bases from J; bases unmatched to any gene: 11. CDR3 length: 16 residues. The germline V gene encodes CDR1 DFQATT and CDR2 SNEGSKA (reference sequence). CDR3 sequence reads: CSARTASGAIQDTQYF. The DNA for the CDR3 is TGCAGTGCTAGAACGGCTAGCGGGGCAATCCAAGATACGCAGTATTTT.

This chain uses TRBV9 with TRBJ2-1, with 12 bases aligning to TRBD2. CDR1 is SGDLS and CDR2 is YYNGEE in the germline V gene. J lost 9 bases, V lost 0 bases, and 1 base had no gene match. The CDR3 has 14 residues. CDR3 sequence (DNA): TGTGCCAGCAGCGTAGGGACTAGCGGGGTTGAGCAGTTCTTC. Its translation is CASSVGTSGVEQFF.

The rearrangement links TRBV6-5 to TRBJ1-5; no firm D call. V was trimmed by 6 bases and J by 5 bases, leaving 11 bases between them. The length of the CDR3 is 13 residues. The germline V gene encodes CDR1 MNHEY and CDR2 SVGAGI. The CDR3 protein is CASSLGWDQPQHF. CDR3 bases: TGTGCCAGCAGCCTAGGGTGGGATCAGCCCCAGCATTTT.

The chain carries TRBV20-1 and TRBJ2-1; D is undetermined. The CDR3 runs 10 residues. CDR1 is DFQATT, CDR2 SNEGSKA, per germline (reference sequence). Trimming stripped 5 bases from V and 8 bases from J, with 7 bases between. CDR3 protein: CSAGAYEQFF. In DNA, the CDR3 is TGCAGTGCTGGAGCCTATGAGCAGTTCTTC.

V gene TRBV5-1 combines with J gene TRBJ2-5, with D perhaps assigned TRBD1 or TRBD2 (5 bases each). Trimming left V 0 bases short and J 5 bases short, with 14 bases between. Germline assignment: CDR1 SGHRS and CDR2 YFSETQ. The CDR3 has 15 amino acids. CDR3 residues: CASSLVGTVSETQYF. The CDR3 DNA reads TGCGCCAGCAGCTTGGTGGGGACGGTGTCCGAGACCCAGTACTTC.

The V gene is TRBV5-4, the J gene TRBJ2-5, with TRBD1 identical over 8 bases. Trimming took 0 bases from V and 4 from J; bases not matched to a gene: 8. The CDR3 loop spans 16 amino acids. The germline CDR1 and CDR2 sequences are SGHNT and YYREEE (reference sequence). The CDR3 loop is CASSLVGQGSGETQYF. DNA of the CDR3: TGTGCCAGCAGCTTGGTAGGACAGGGTAGTGGAGAGACCCAGTACTTC.

V and J are TRBV20-1 and TRBJ2-7; 10 nucleotides match TRBD2. This CDR3 comprises 15 residues. The germline V gene has CDR1 DFQATT and CDR2 SNEGSKA (reference sequence). The V and J ends lost 4 bases and 2 bases, in that order; junction bases with no gene match: 8. This CDR3 reads CSAKVAGGPTYEQYF. The CDR3 DNA follows: TGCAGTGCTAAAGTAGCGGGGGGACCAACCTACGAGCAGTACTTC.

The rearrangement uses TRBV5-1 and TRBJ2-1; TRBD1 agrees at 9 bases. This CDR3 is 17 amino acids long. Germline CDR1 SGHRS, CDR2 YFSETQ. V lost 3 bases to trimming and J lost 4 bases; unmatched junction nucleotides: 11. In DNA form, the CDR3 reads TGCGCCAGCAGCTACTCTACCCGGGACAGGGTGTACAATGAGCAGTTCTTC. This codes for CASSYSTRDRVYNEQFF.

The chain combines TRBV30 with TRBJ2-3; D is uncertain. The germline V and J ends were trimmed by 0 bases and 1 base, with 5 bases remaining between them. The germline V gene encodes CDR1 GTSNPN and CDR2 SVGIG (reference sequence). This CDR3 is built from 13 residues. This CDR3 is CAWSVHGTDTQYF. CDR3 nucleotide sequence: TGTGCCTGGAGTGTACACGGCACAGATACGCAGTATTTT.

CDR3 nucleotide sequence: TGCGCCAGCAGCTTGCTGCGGACAGGGGAGACTGAAGCTTTCTTT. It encodes CASSLLRTGETEAFF. The J gene is TRBJ1-1, the V gene TRBV5-1, with 9 bases fitting TRBD1. The CDR3 has 15 residues. The germline V gene has CDR1 SGHRS and CDR2 YFSETQ. V trimming: 1 base; J trimming: 5 bases; junction bases outside the gene matches: 6.

V is TRBV5-4 and J is TRBJ2-1, with D perhaps matching TRBD1 (5 bases). CDR1 is SGHNT and CDR2 is YYREEE in the germline V gene (reference sequence). The CDR3 contains 14 residues. V lost 4 bases and J 6 bases, leaving 14 bases between the germline ends. CDR3: CASSGAGRGNEQFF. In nucleotides, the CDR3 is TGTGCCAGCAGCGGGGCAGGCCGAGGCAATGAGCAGTTCTTC.

CDR3 amino acids: CASSYGPGEETQYF. CDR3 DNA: TGTGCCAGCAGTTACGGCCCGGGCGAGGAGACCCAGTACTTC. The rearrangement joins TRBV6-6 to TRBJ2-5; D not certain. The germline V and J ends were trimmed by 2 bases and 5 bases, with 12 bases remaining between them. Germline loops: CDR1 MNHNY, CDR2 SVGAGI (reference sequence). There are 14 residues in the CDR3.

This clonotype was observed a single time. V usage is TRBV7-2 and J usage is TRBJ2-3; D is unclear. The CDR3 length is 13 residues. Germline V lookup: CDR1 SGHTA, CDR2 FQGNSA. Trimming stripped 5 bases from V and 6 bases from J, with 12 bases between. CDR3 amino acids: CASSQAIGDTQYF. Here the CDR3 DNA reads TGTGCCAGCAGCCAGGCGATTGGCGATACGCAGTATTTT.

J is TRBJ2-3 and V is TRBV9; 7 bases agree with TRBD1. Per the germline V gene, CDR1 is SGDLS and CDR2 is YYNGEE. J was trimmed by 5 bases and V by 3 bases; bases with no gene match: 9. The length of the CDR3 is 15 residues. DNA of the CDR3: TGTGCCAGCAGCGCCCAGACAGGGAGTGGAGATACGCAGTATTTT. Its protein is CASSAQTGSGDTQYF.

The V call is TRBV5-1, the J call TRBJ1-2; TRBD1 is a possible D gene (6 bases). The germline CDR1 and CDR2 sequences are SGHRS and YFSETQ. Trimming left V 0 bases short and J 7 bases short, with 13 bases between. The CDR3 covers 14 residues. The CDR3 region has the DNA TGCGCCAGCAGCTTGGCCCAGGGGAATGGTGGCTACACCTTC. It translates to CASSLAQGNGGYTF.

The chain recombines TRBV3-1 with TRBJ2-2; D is unresolved. The CDR3 contains 16 residues. Germline CDR1 and CDR2: LGHDT and YNNKEL (reference sequence). V was clipped by 4 bases and J by 1 base, with 13 bases between them. The CDR3 spells CASSLAGSMNTGELFF. The DNA of the CDR3 is TGTGCCAGCAGCCTTGCCGGCAGTATGAACACCGGGGAGCTGTTTTTT.